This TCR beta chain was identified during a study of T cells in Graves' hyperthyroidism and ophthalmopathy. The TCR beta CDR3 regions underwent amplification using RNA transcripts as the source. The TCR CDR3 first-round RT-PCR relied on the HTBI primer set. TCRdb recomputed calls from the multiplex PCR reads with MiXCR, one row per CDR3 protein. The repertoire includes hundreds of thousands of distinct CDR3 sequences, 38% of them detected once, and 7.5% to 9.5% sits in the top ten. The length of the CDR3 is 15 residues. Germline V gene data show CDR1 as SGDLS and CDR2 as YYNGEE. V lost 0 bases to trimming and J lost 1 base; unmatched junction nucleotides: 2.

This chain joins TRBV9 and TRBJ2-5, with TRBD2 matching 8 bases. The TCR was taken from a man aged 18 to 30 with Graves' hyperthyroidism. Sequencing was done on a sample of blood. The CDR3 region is CASSVDSGIQETQYF. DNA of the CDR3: TGTGCCAGCAGCGTAGATAGCGGGATCCAAGAGACCCAGTACTTC.